Presented here are 30 T cell receptor beta chains from one specimen sequenced in a study of PD-1 blockade in classical Hodgkin lymphoma (dated by TCRdb to the early 2020s). Library prep was done by the immunoSEQ multiplex PCR assay. Entries here come from immuneACCESS through TCRdb and include only in-frame sequences with V and J called. Some clones fail to appear in such tables; in the studies checked, an unresolved V gene covers under half of the shortfall, and the cause of the remainder is unknown. The sample yields roughly 11,000 clones; roughly 84% were counted once. The ten most abundant clones make up approximately 39% of the sample. Taken with the paper, the label for time point translates to: cycle 1 day 1 (C1D1), immediately before nivolumab initiation. Every trial patient had relapsed following autologous stem cell transplantation, and prior brentuximab vedotin exposure was what differed among cohorts A, B and C. Using a Miltenyi CD8+ T cell isolation kit, CD8+ T cells were purified from thawed PBMCs through magnetic negative selection.

The specimen comprised CD8+ T cells from blood, sampled at baseline. The receptors were sampled from a human donor with classical Hodgkin lymphoma.

The CDR3 sequence: CASSWGSTYEQYF. In DNA form, the CDR3 reads TGCGCCAGCAGCTGGGGGAGTACCTACGAGCAGTACTTC. This chain links TRBV5-1 with TRBJ2-7, with D perhaps given as TRBD1 or TRBD2 (5 bases each). Germline CDR1 and CDR2: SGHRS and YFSETQ. The ends were cut back, 3 bases at V and 2 bases at J, with 9 bases in the middle. The CDR3 consists of 13 residues.

This chain uses TRBV6-1 with TRBJ2-3; TRBD2 matches at 11 bases. The germline gives CDR1 MNHNS, CDR2 SASEGT. The CDR3 length is 15 residues. V was pared by 5 bases and J by 0 bases, with 1 base of the junction left unmatched. This CDR3 reads CASSWTSGSTDTQYF. The CDR3 nucleotides read TGTGCCAGCAGTTGGACTAGCGGGAGCACAGATACGCAGTATTTT.

This rearrangement joins TRBV16 to TRBJ2-5; 10 bases are a match to TRBD2. The CDR3 is 14 amino acids. Germline V CDR1 and CDR2: KGHSY, FQNENV. Trimming removed 4 bases from V and 2 bases from J; junction bases left unmatched: 1. The CDR3 nucleotides are TGTGCCAGCAGCCCTAGCGGGGGACAAGAGACCCAGTACTTC. As protein: CASSPSGGQETQYF.

In this sample, this clone turned up a few times. The chain has TRBV20-1 and TRBJ1-1; a possible D gene is TRBD1 (6 bases). The germline V gene has CDR1 DFQATT and CDR2 SNEGSKA (reference sequence). Trimming shortened V by 6 bases and J by 8 bases, and 10 bases separated the two germline ends. This CDR3 has 10 residues. CDR3 sequence (DNA): TGCAGTGCCGGTGACAGGGAAGCTTTCTTT. It codes for CSAGDREAFF.

The rearrangement links TRBV9 to TRBJ1-4, with D unclear. The V end was cut by 2 bases, the J end by 5 bases, with 10 bases between. The CDR3 is 14 residues long. The germline V gene has CDR1 SGDLS and CDR2 YYNGEE. The CDR3 nucleotides read TGTGCCAGCAGCGTGGATGGTTTGAATGAAAAACTGTTTTTT. Translation gives CASSVDGLNEKLFF.

The chain is built from TRBV7-9 and TRBJ2-3, with 11 bases that match TRBD2. Losses at the gene ends were 6 bases for V and 3 bases for J; bases not matched to a gene: 5. The CDR3 length is 15 residues. Looked up from germline, CDR1 is SEHNR and CDR2 is FQNEAQ (reference sequence). The CDR3 DNA sequence: TGTGCCAGCAGTCCCGGGACTAGCGGAACAGATACGCAGTATTTT. This sequence encodes CASSPGTSGTDTQYF.

The CDR3 is CASSVRQGKNEKLFF. CDR3 bases: TGTGCCAGCAGCGTCCGACAGGGGAAGAATGAAAAACTGTTTTTT. This chain links TRBV13 with TRBJ1-4, with 8 bases that match TRBD1. The CDR3 totals 15 residues. Germline CDR1 is PRHDT and CDR2 is FYEKMQ (reference sequence). V was clipped by 5 bases and J by 5 bases; unmatched bases: 7.

The J gene is TRBJ1-1, the V gene TRBV6-5; 8 bases align to TRBD1. V lost 2 bases, J lost 6 bases, and 5 bases stayed unmatched. The V gene's germline CDR1 is MNHEY and CDR2 SVGAGI. This CDR3 contains 14 residues. The CDR3: CASSYDVRGPEAFF. The CDR3, as DNA: TGTGCCAGCAGTTACGACGTCAGGGGGCCTGAAGCTTTCTTT.

The chain couples TRBV2 to TRBJ1-3, with D tentatively TRBD1 (6 bases). Per germline, CDR1 SNHLY and CDR2 FYNNEI. This CDR3 comprises 13 residues. V was trimmed by 7 bases and J by 2 bases, leaving 9 bases between them. CDR3: CASNGQTGNTIYF. The CDR3 DNA follows: TGTGCCAGCAATGGACAGACTGGAAACACCATATATTTT.

The chain employs TRBV10-2 and TRBJ2-1, with D unclear. The V gene lost 2 bases and the J gene lost 6 bases, with 2 bases spanning the gap. This CDR3 has 11 residues. Germline V gene lookup returns CDR1 WSHSY and CDR2 SAAADI. CDR3 nucleotide sequence: TGCGCCAGCAGTGAGCCCAATGAGCAGTTCTTC. It specifies CASSEPNEQFF.

The chain is built from TRBV7-9 and TRBJ1-1; no definite D call. Germline-derived CDR1 and CDR2 are SEHNR and FQNEAQ (reference sequence). The CDR3 is made up of 14 amino acids. V was pared by 3 bases and J by 12 bases, with 20 bases between. The CDR3, as DNA: TGTGCCAGCAGCTTCCCAGGCCGGGCCCTAGAAACTTTCTTT. Translating gives CASSFPGRALETFF. The full variable domain, its missing parts supplied by reference TRBV7-9 and TRBJ1-1, is DTGVSQNPRHKITKRGQNVTFRCDPISEHNRLYWYRQTLGQGPEFLTYFQNEAQLEKSRLLSDRFSAERPKGSFSTLEIQRTEQGDSAMYLCASSFPGRALETFFGQGTRLTVV.

This chain uses TRBV5-6 with TRBJ1-1; D possibly corresponds to TRBD1 (5 bases). The V and J ends lost 0 bases and 6 bases respectively, with 9 bases between them. The V gene's germline CDR1 is SGHDT and CDR2 YYEEEE. The CDR3 totals 13 residues. The CDR3 here is CASSLERDPEAFF. CDR3 DNA sequence: TGTGCCAGCAGCTTGGAGAGGGACCCTGAAGCTTTCTTT. Combining the CDR3 with reference TRBV5-6 and TRBJ1-1 gives the whole variable domain DAGVTQSPTHLIKTRGQQVTLRCSPKSGHDTVSWYQQALGQGPQFIFQYYEEEERQRGNFPDRFSGHQFPNYSSELNVNALLLGDSALYLCASSLERDPEAFFGQGTRLTVV.

This chain joins TRBV6-6 and TRBJ2-2, with D perhaps TRBD2 (6 bases). Trimming took 5 bases from V and 5 from J, leaving 12 bases between them. Germline CDR1 MNHNY, CDR2 SVGAGI (reference sequence). The CDR3 sequence is 14 residues long. As DNA, the CDR3 is TGTGCCAGCAGTGACGACGGGGGAACCGGGGAGCTGTTTTTT. Translated: CASSDDGGTGELFF.

V is TRBV29-1 and J is TRBJ2-1; D unresolved. From germline, CDR1 is SQVTM and CDR2 ANQGSEA. This CDR3 is 13 amino acids long. Trimming shortened V by 6 bases and J by 4 bases, and 13 bases separated the two germline ends. The CDR3 region is CSVVLNTYNEQFF. The CDR3 DNA reads TGCAGCGTCGTGTTAAACACATACAATGAGCAGTTCTTC.

The V call is TRBV4-3, the J call TRBJ2-4; D might be TRBD2 (5 bases). This CDR3 is 14 amino acids long. Trimming took off 3 bases at V and 8 bases at J, with 14 bases between the two ends. Per the germline V gene, CDR1 is LGHNA and CDR2 is YSLEER. The CDR3 nucleotides are TGCGCCAGCAGCCAGCGGGCCGCCGAAGACATTCAGTACTTC. Protein product: CASSQRAAEDIQYF.

The gene calls are TRBV19 and TRBJ2-1, with D possibly TRBD1 on 7 matching bases. Germline V gene lookup returns CDR1 LNHDA and CDR2 SQIVND (reference sequence). This CDR3 region has 16 residues. The V and J ends lost 3 bases and 2 bases respectively, with 14 bases between them. CDR3 DNA: TGTGCCAGTAGTATGGGAGGCAGGGGGACCTACAATGAGCAGTTCTTC. It yields the protein CASSMGGRGTYNEQFF.

This chain connects TRBV13 to TRBJ2-1; 10 bases fit TRBD1. Germline CDR1 is PRHDT and CDR2 is FYEKMQ (reference sequence). The CDR3 totals 17 residues. V trimming: 5 bases; J trimming: 0 bases; junction bases outside the gene matches: 7. CDR3 in DNA: TGTGCCAGCAGCCCCACCGGGACAGGGGACTCCTACAATGAGCAGTTCTTC. Protein product: CASSPTGTGDSYNEQFF.

V usage is TRBV4-1 and J usage is TRBJ1-2, with D possibly being TRBD1 (6 bases). The CDR3 totals 15 residues. The germline CDR1 and CDR2 sequences are MGHRA and YSYEKL. V was trimmed by 0 bases and J by 3 bases, leaving 11 bases between them. CDR3 residues: CASSQDQRQDYGYTF. The CDR3 region has the DNA TGCGCCAGCAGCCAAGATCAACGACAGGACTATGGCTACACCTTC.

This sequence joins TRBV5-1 and TRBJ2-2, with D perhaps TRBD1 or TRBD2 (5 bases each). This CDR3 contains 21 residues. The V gene lost 4 bases and the J gene lost 2 bases, with 30 bases spanning the gap. CDR1 and CDR2 (germline): SGHRS, YFSETQ. In DNA form, the CDR3 reads TGCGCCAGCAGCGAGCTACACGCCGGGACCGCGTTCTCATCAAACACCGGGGAGCTGTTTTTT. Its protein is CASSELHAGTAFSSNTGELFF.

The chain combines TRBV6-7 with TRBJ2-5; no definite D call. TRBV6-7 is placed among ORFs of uncertain function. Trimming removed 2 bases at V and 2 bases at J, with 9 bases between. CDR3 length equals 14 residues. CDR3: CASSYAAQQETQYF. CDR3 sequence (DNA): TGTGCCAGCAGTTACGCGGCTCAGCAAGAGACCCAGTACTTC.

The chain couples TRBV30 to TRBJ2-7, with 9 bases matching TRBD2. Germline V gives CDR1 GTSNPN, CDR2 SVGIG (reference sequence). The CDR3 has 15 residues. J lost 2 bases, V lost 0 bases, and 5 bases had no gene match. CDR3 DNA sequence: TGTGCCTGGAGTGTACGGCTAGCGGGAACCTACGAGCAGTACTTC. As protein: CAWSVRLAGTYEQYF.

This chain connects TRBV11-2 to TRBJ2-5; possible D gene TRBD1, 5 bases. The CDR3 consists of 16 residues. Trimming pared 5 bases from V and 3 bases from J, leaving 19 bases between. Germline CDR1 SGHAT, CDR2 FQNNGV. The CDR3 DNA is TGTGCCAGCAGCCAAGACTGGCCGACAGTCGAAGAGACCCAGTACTTC. It encodes CASSQDWPTVEETQYF. The complete variable domain, with remaining parts taken from reference TRBV11-2 and TRBJ2-5, reads EAGVAQSPRYKIIEKRQSVAFWCNPISGHATLYWYQQILGQGPKLLIQFQNNGVVDDSQLPKDRFSAERLKGVDSTLKIQPAKLEDSAVYLCASSQDWPTVEETQYFGPGTRLLVL.

The rearrangement joins TRBV13 to TRBJ2-2; D not resolved. This CDR3 region has 14 residues. Germline V gives CDR1 PRHDT, CDR2 FYEKMQ (reference sequence). The germline V and J ends were trimmed by 3 bases and 1 base, with 6 bases remaining between them. The DNA of the CDR3 is TGTGCCAGCAGCTTGGGCAAGAACACCGGGGAGCTGTTTTTT. Translated, it gives CASSLGKNTGELFF.

The chain couples TRBV2 to TRBJ2-3; D unclear. The CDR3 loop spans 16 amino acids. V lost 1 base and J lost 2, with 13 bases in between. Germline values: CDR1 SNHLY, CDR2 FYNNEI. This CDR3 is CASSEEPGPFTDTQYF. CDR3 DNA: TGTGCCAGCAGTGAAGAACCAGGACCCTTCACAGATACGCAGTATTTT.

The V call is TRBV4-3, the J call TRBJ2-1; D may correspond to TRBD1 or TRBD2 (6 bases each). Between the trimmed V and J ends, which lost 4 bases and 8 bases, there was a span of 15 bases. This CDR3 is built from 14 residues. Germline V gives CDR1 LGHNA, CDR2 YSLEER. The CDR3 loop reads CASSPGATVDEQFF. The CDR3, as DNA: TGCGCCAGCAGCCCGGGGGCGACAGTCGATGAGCAGTTCTTC.

The chain carries TRBV7-9 and TRBJ2-1; D gene uncertain. Trimming stripped 5 bases from V and 5 bases from J, with 22 bases between. The CDR3 totals 17 residues. Germline-derived CDR1 and CDR2 are SEHNR and FQNEAQ (reference sequence). CDR3 DNA: TGTGCCAGCAGCCCACCCGAGCTAGGTCGCGGAAACAATGAGCAGTTCTTC. Translation: CASSPPELGRGNNEQFF.

V is TRBV25-1 and J is TRBJ2-5; no firm D call. This CDR3 region has 15 residues. Germline V gene lookup returns CDR1 MGHDK and CDR2 SYGVNS. V was cut by 0 bases and J by 4 bases, with 12 bases left in between. This chain's CDR3 is CASSEYPDLAETQYF. In nucleotides, the CDR3 is TGTGCCAGCAGTGAATATCCTGACTTAGCAGAGACCCAGTACTTC.

The genes are TRBV2 and TRBJ2-7; 9 bases line up with TRBD2. The germline CDR1 and CDR2 sequences are SNHLY and FYNNEI. The CDR3 spans 12 residues. Trimming took 8 bases from V and 2 from J; bases not matched to a gene: 1. The CDR3 region has the DNA TGTGCCAGCTCTAGCGGGACCTACGAGCAGTACTTC. Protein: CASSSGTYEQYF.

The V gene is TRBV27, the J gene TRBJ1-3; D remains unclear. Per germline, CDR1 MNHEY and CDR2 SMNVEV (reference sequence). The length of the CDR3 is 14 residues. V lost 1 base and J 11 bases, leaving 15 bases between the germline ends. DNA for the CDR3: TGTGCCAGCAGTTTATACGGGATGGATGGGGCCATATATTTT. Amino acid sequence: CASSLYGMDGAIYF.

The count of this clone is one. The V and J genes are TRBV27 and TRBJ1-1; D remains ambiguous. There are 13 residues in the CDR3. Trimming removed 3 bases at V and 2 bases at J, with 7 bases between. CDR1 is MNHEY and CDR2 is SMNVEV in the germline V gene (reference sequence). CDR3 loop: CASSFRGNTEAFF. The CDR3 DNA sequence: TGTGCCAGCAGTTTCCGAGGTAACACTGAAGCTTTCTTT.